This T cell receptor (beta chain) derives from a study of T cells after posttransplantation cyclophosphamide. This table comes from immunoSEQ multiplex PCR, and its TCRdb copy is limited to in-frame clones, with some not included. The sample presents approximately 41,000 clones, none singletons. This clone was counted many times. As yet, its antigen is unknown. The CDR3 sequence is 12 residues long. Germline CDR1 and CDR2: SEHNR and FQNEAQ (reference sequence). Deletions cut 5 bases from V and 3 bases from J, with 6 bases between. This related bone marrow graft donor gave peripheral blood on the day of marrow donation. Overall study findings and caveats: Later blood repertoires were often dominated by clones from the donor CD8+ memory compartment. Recipient CMV seropositivity and CMV reactivation strongly tracked TRB clonality. Tissue-infiltrating T cells from skin or gut overlapped little with blood T cells.

This receptor was taken from a man aged 50-59 years in good health, CMV-negative, and a related stem cell transplant donor. The rearrangement links TRBV7-9 to TRBJ2-3; D call uncertain. The sample comprised PBMCs. The CDR3 region is CASSPGTDTQYF. CDR3 bases: TGTGCCAGCAGCCCCGGTACAGATACGCAGTATTTT.